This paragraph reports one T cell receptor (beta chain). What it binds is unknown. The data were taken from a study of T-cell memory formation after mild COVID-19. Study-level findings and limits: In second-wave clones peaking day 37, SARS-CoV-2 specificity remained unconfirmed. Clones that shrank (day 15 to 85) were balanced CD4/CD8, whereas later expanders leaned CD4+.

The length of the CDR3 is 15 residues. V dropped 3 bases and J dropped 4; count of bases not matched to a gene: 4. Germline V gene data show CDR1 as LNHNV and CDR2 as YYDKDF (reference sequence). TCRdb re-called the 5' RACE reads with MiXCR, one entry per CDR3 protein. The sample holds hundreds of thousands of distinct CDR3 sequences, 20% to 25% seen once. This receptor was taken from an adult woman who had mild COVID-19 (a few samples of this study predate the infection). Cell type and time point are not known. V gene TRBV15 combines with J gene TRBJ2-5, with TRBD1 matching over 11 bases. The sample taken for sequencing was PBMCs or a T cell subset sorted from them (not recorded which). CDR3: CATSRSGTGGETQYF. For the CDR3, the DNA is TGTGCCACCAGCAGGTCCGGGACAGGGGGAGAGACCCAGTACTTC.